The 13 T cell receptor beta chains presented below share a single source sample, sequenced in a study of human T cells and chemical hapten exposure. Time point noted: pre-sensitization, week 0. The treatment is: therapeutic diphenylcyclopropenone sensitization with weekly scalp DPC. MiXCR, applied by TCRdb to the RACE reads, yields one record per CDR3 protein. The data hold around 300,000 distinct CDR3 sequences, with around 5.5% observed a single time. The sample in question was whole blood, obtained in connection with sensitization to the hapten diphenylcyclopropenone (DPC). These TCRs come from a woman under 30 with alopecia areata. Some clones in this sample may be carry-over from other donors' samples.

The genes are TRBV20-1 and TRBJ2-1; D may be TRBD1 or TRBD2 (6 bases each). This CDR3 has 14 residues. Germline values: CDR1 DFQATT, CDR2 SNEGSKA (reference sequence). The V end lost 6 bases, the J end lost 7 bases, and 19 bases lay between the germline ends. DNA for the CDR3: TGCAGTGCCGCGAAGGGGGGAAGATCGAATGAGCAGTTCTTC. This sequence encodes CSAAKGGRSNEQFF.

This clonotype was seen only a few times. The junction departs from the called germline gene at one end, perhaps through a read error. The chain employs TRBV7-7 and TRBJ2-7; maybe TRBD1 (5 bases). The CDR3 is 15 residues long. CDR1 is SSHAT and CDR2 is FNYEAQ in the germline V gene (reference sequence). DNA for the CDR3: TGTGCTAGCAGCTTAGCTACAGGTCCTACCTACGAGCAGTACTTC. Protein: CASSLATGPTYEQYF.

The table lists this clonotype with a few counts. The gene calls are TRBV6-5 and TRBJ1-5; unclear D gene. The CDR3 length is 14 residues. Trimming removed 0 bases from V and 4 bases from J, with 7 bases in between. Germline loops: CDR1 MNHEY, CDR2 SVGAGI. The DNA for the CDR3 is TGTGCCAGCAGTTACTCGAGGGTGAATCAGCCCCAGCATTTT. Translated: CASSYSRVNQPQHF.

V is TRBV7-3 and J is TRBJ1-1; no definite D call. Germline V lookup: CDR1 SGHTA, CDR2 FQGTGA. The ends were cut back, 5 bases at V and 2 bases at J, with 9 bases in the middle. The CDR3 is made up of 13 amino acids. The CDR3 loop reads CASSRDKNTEAFF. The CDR3 DNA reads TGTGCCAGCAGCCGAGATAAAAACACTGAAGCTTTCTTT. The full variable domain, with the rest looked up from reference TRBV7-3 and TRBJ1-1, is GAGVSQTPSNKVTEKGKYVELRCDPISGHTALYWYRQSLGQGPEFLIYFQGTGAADDSGLPNDRFFAVRPEGSVSTLKIQRTERGDSAVYLCASSRDKNTEAFFGQGTRLTVV.

The V and J genes are TRBV28 and TRBJ1-5; no firm D call. Germline V lookup: CDR1 MDHEN, CDR2 SYDVKM. This CDR3 spans 16 amino acids. The V end lost 7 bases, the J end lost 2 bases, and 18 bases lay between the germline ends. CDR3 amino acids: CASKAAGVTGNQPQHF. CDR3 bases: TGTGCCAGCAAAGCTGCCGGGGTAACGGGCAATCAGCCCCAGCATTTT.

This clonotype has more than one count but fewer than ten. The chain employs TRBV4-3 and TRBJ1-2; D is unresolved. V lost 0 bases and J 4 bases, leaving 12 bases between the germline ends. CDR3 length: 15 amino acids. Per germline, CDR1 LGHNA and CDR2 YSLEER. The CDR3 protein is CASSQDFPGSYGYTF. CDR3 bases: TGCGCCAGCAGCCAAGATTTCCCAGGTAGCTATGGCTACACCTTC.

V gene TRBV5-1 combines with J gene TRBJ2-3; D is uncertain. Trimming shortened V by 6 bases and J by 6 bases, and 17 bases separated the two germline ends. Germline V lookup: CDR1 SGHRS, CDR2 YFSETQ. CDR3 length: 14 amino acids. The CDR3 reads CASKISLVADTQYF. The CDR3 DNA is TGCGCCAGCAAAATTAGCCTAGTGGCCGATACGCAGTATTTT.

V gene TRBV12-3 or TRBV12-4 combines with J gene TRBJ1-3; TRBD1 agrees at 7 bases. V dropped 5 bases and J dropped 0; count of bases not matched to a gene: 4. The CDR3 extends over 15 amino acids. The CDR3 nucleotides are TGTGCCAGCAGTGACAGGGAGAGCTCTGGAAACACCATATATTTT. Protein sequence: CASSDRESSGNTIYF.

In its sample, this clonotype was seen many times. The chain carries TRBV6-5 and TRBJ2-1; tentatively, D is TRBD1 (5 bases). The CDR3 totals 14 residues. Trimming took 0 bases from V and 9 from J, leaving 12 bases between them. Germline CDR1 is MNHEY and CDR2 is SVGAGI. In DNA, the CDR3 is TGTGCCAGCAGTTACTCGGCAGGGCAGGGTGAGCAGTTCTTC. Encoded protein: CASSYSAGQGEQFF.

As for this clonotype: This may come from a read error, since a much larger clone is one base off. This rearrangement joins TRBV12-3 or TRBV12-4 to TRBJ2-1; 11 positions match TRBD2. The CDR3 loop spans 14 amino acids. The V and J ends lost 6 bases and 6 bases, in that order; junction bases with no gene match: 4. This chain's CDR3 is CASSPGLAVNEQFF. For the CDR3, the DNA is TGTGCCAGCAGCCCGGGACTAGCGGTCAATGAGCAGTTCTTC.

This clonotype was seen more than once but under ten times. The chain recombines TRBV5-8 with TRBJ1-1, with 11 bases matching TRBD1. Looked up from germline, CDR1 is SGHTS and CDR2 is YDEGEE. CDR3 length: 12 residues. Trimming cost V 3 bases and J 11 bases; bases outside gene matches: 3. The CDR3 sequence is CASSYWDRGAFF. CDR3 coding DNA: TGTGCCAGCAGCTACTGGGACAGGGGGGCTTTCTTT.

This clonotype has more than one count but fewer than ten. The chain joins TRBV20-1 to TRBJ2-7, with D possibly called TRBD1 or TRBD2 (5 bases each). Germline CDR1 reads DFQATT; CDR2 reads SNEGSKA (reference sequence). Trimming removed 4 bases at V and 0 bases at J, with 22 bases between. The CDR3 sequence is 17 residues long. The CDR3 sequence is CSAKRLLGDLHSYEQYF. DNA of the CDR3: TGCAGTGCTAAGAGGCTGTTAGGGGACCTTCACTCCTACGAGCAGTACTTC.

There are many counts of this clonotype. The J gene is TRBJ2-5, the V gene TRBV28; tentatively, D is TRBD1 (6 bases). There are 13 residues in the CDR3. Trimming removed 7 bases from V and 2 bases from J, with 11 bases in between. From germline, CDR1 is MDHEN and CDR2 SYDVKM. In DNA, the CDR3 is TGTGCCAGCATTACTGGACAGCAAGAGACCCAGTACTTC. As protein: CASITGQQETQYF.